The clone carrying this T cell receptor (beta chain) was observed at least ten times. Its antigen is unidentified. This specimen belongs to a study of shared clonotypes between healthy human individuals. Regarding the study as a whole: Sampling involved blood alone; tissue repertoires likely differ. Among the subsets, naive ones generally showed larger estimated richness than memory ones.

Libraries were prepared by immunoSEQ multiplex PCR; TCRdb keeps only in-frame clonotypes and omits some of them. The sample holds about 640,000 clones, 72% seen once. V lost 5 bases to trimming and J lost 0 bases, with 11 bases between them. CDR1 is MDHEN and CDR2 is SYDVKM in the germline V gene. This CDR3 spans 15 amino acids. The specimen sequenced was memory CD4+ T cells sorted from blood. This sample's subset: CD45RA-negative fraction. This sequence originates from a woman aged 25-40 years in good health. The gene calls are TRBV28 and TRBJ1-3; D ambiguous. The CDR3 DNA follows: TGTGCCAGCAGTGCCATCCTGAGCTCTGGAAACACCATATATTTT. This gives the protein CASSAILSSGNTIYF. Looking up the rest from reference TRBV28 and TRBJ1-3 gives the full variable domain: DVKVTQSSRYLVKRTGEKVFLECVQDMDHENMFWYRQDPGLGLRLIYFSYDVKMKEKGDIPEGYSVSREKKERFSLILESASTNQTSMYLCASSAILSSGNTIYFGEGSWLTVV.